The rows below give T cell receptor beta chains drawn from one sample of a study of neoadjuvant anti-PD-1 for oral cavity cancer. Only in-frame clones appear in the TCRdb table, and some are missing; sequencing was by immunoSEQ multiplex PCR. The sample lists nearly 15,000 clones, 40% seen once, with about 39% in the top ten. Sample: tumor tissue, taken after nivolumab (anti-PD-1) treatment. These receptors all stem from a person aged 35 to 85 with oral cavity squamous cell carcinoma. Both conserved end residues are part of each CDR3. The D gene is left open where the match is weak. Not every row has a clone size; where given, it reads once, few, many or a size class.

V	size	D	J	DNA	CDR3
TRBV5-4	.	.	TRBJ2-5	TGTGCCAGCAGCTTACAGGAGCAAGAGACCCAGTACTTC	CASSLQEQETQYF
TRBV9	.	.	TRBJ1-5	TGTGCCAGCAGCGTAGGGGTGGGGCAGGGAAGAGAGCCCCAGCATTTT	CASSVGVGQGREPQHF
TRBV7-6	.	.	TRBJ1-4	TGTGCCAGCAGCTTAAGAGGGGGGGCGACTAATGAAAAACTGTTTTTT	CASSLRGGATNEKLFF
TRBV27	.	.	TRBJ2-7	TGTGCCAGCAGTAAGAACACGGGTGAGCAGTACTTC	CASSKNTGEQYF
TRBV11-2	.	TRBD1	TRBJ2-1	TGTGCCAGCAGTTCCGGGACAGGCTCCTACAATGAGCAGTTCTTC	CASSSGTGSYNEQFF
TRBV5-6	many	.	TRBJ2-7	TGTGCCAGCAGCTTGGCGGGGATGTCCTCCTACGAGCAGTACTTC	CASSLAGMSSYEQYF
TRBV7-2	.	.	TRBJ1-2	TGTGCCAGCAGCTTAGGAGGCGGCTATGGCTACACCTTC	CASSLGGGYGYTF
TRBV4-3	few	TRBD1	TRBJ2-7	TGCGCCAGCAGCCACGCCACTGGACAGGGGGTGCCCTACGAGCAGTACTTC	CASSHATGQGVPYEQYF
TRBV30	.	.	TRBJ1-5	TGTGCCTGGACACCCCCCCGGTGGGTACGCACTCAGCCCCAGCATTTT	CAWTPPRWVRTQPQHF
TRBV5-4	once	TRBD2	TRBJ2-1	TGTGCCAGCAGTCCTACTAGCGGGGGCGGGGGTGAGCAGTTCTTC	CASSPTSGGGGEQFF
TRBV7-2	.	.	TRBJ1-2	TGTGCCAGCAGCATGGACAAGAGGGGCTATGGCTACACCTTC	CASSMDKRGYGYTF
TRBV9	once	TRBD2	TRBJ2-1	TGTGCCAGCAGCGCTAGCGGGTACAATGAGCAGTTCTTC	CASSASGYNEQFF
TRBV4-2	few	.	TRBJ1-5	TGTGCCAGCAGCCAAGATCTTCCACAGCCCCAGCATTTT	CASSQDLPQPQHF
TRBV5-5	.	TRBD1	TRBJ2-1	TGTGCCAGCAGCTTGGCCGGGACAGGGGTTCTCAATGAGCAGTTCTTC	CASSLAGTGVLNEQFF
TRBV7-8	.	.	TRBJ1-1	TGTGCCAGCAGCGCCTTCGCTGAAGCTTTCTTT	CASSAFAEAFF
TRBV6-1	once	TRBD1	TRBJ1-5	TGTGCCAGCAGTCAGGGGGTCAGGCAGCCCCAGCATTTT	CASSQGVRQPQHF
TRBV19	.	TRBD1	TRBJ2-7	TGTGCCAGTACTCCCGGGACAGGGTGGTACGAGCAGTACTTC	CASTPGTGWYEQYF
TRBV10-3	few	.	TRBJ1-5	TGTGCCATCAGTGATGCGGGGGGGGCTTTGGCTCAGCCCCAGCATTTT	CAISDAGGALAQPQHF
TRBV27	few	.	TRBJ2-3	TGTGCCAGCAGTGTTCTTCTAGGAGATACGCAGTATTTT	CASSVLLGDTQYF
TRBV25-1	.	.	TRBJ1-5	TGTGCCAGCAGTGATCAGGGTACCCAGCATTTT	CASSDQGTQHF
TRBV28	.	TRBD1	TRBJ1-5	TGTGCCAGCAGTTTAGGGACAGGGGTCGGGGATAGCAATCAGCCCCAGCATTTT	CASSLGTGVGDSNQPQHF
TRBV6-5	many	.	TRBJ1-1	TGTGCCAGCAGGAGGGGGTACCTCAACACTGAAGCTTTCTTT	CASRRGYLNTEAFF
TRBV6-5	once	TRBD1	TRBJ2-2	TGTGCCAGCAGTTACTCGGGGCAGGGGGCGCCCGGGGAGCTGTTTTTT	CASSYSGQGAPGELFF
TRBV9	once	.	TRBJ1-3	TGTGCCAGCAGCGTGGACGGGCCATTAACTGCTGGAAACACCATATATTTT	CASSVDGPLTAGNTIYF
TRBV7-6	few	.	TRBJ1-1	TGTGCCAGCAGCTTAGAAATGAACACTGAAGCTTTCTTT	CASSLEMNTEAFF
TRBV19	few	.	TRBJ2-3	TGTGCCAGTAGTATAGAGGGCTCAGATACGCAGTATTTT	CASSIEGSDTQYF
TRBV5-6	few	TRBD1	TRBJ1-4	TGTGCCAGCAGCGTGACAGGGTCGGGCGAAAAACTGTTTTTT	CASSVTGSGEKLFF
TRBV4-3	few	TRBD1	TRBJ1-2	TGCGCCAGCAGCCAAGCTGCGGGACAGGGCATCTATGGCTACACCTTC	CASSQAAGQGIYGYTF
TRBV28	.	TRBD2	TRBJ2-7	TGTGCCAGCAGCCAAGGACTAGCGGGGGGTTACTCCTACGAGCAGTACTTC	CASSQGLAGGYSYEQYF
TRBV15	few	.	TRBJ1-2	TGTGCCACCAGCAGAGATCCAGGGGAAAGGTACACCTTC	CATSRDPGERYTF
TRBV19	.	.	TRBJ2-2	TGTGCCAGTAGTAGGGGACAGAACACCGGGGAGCTGTTTTTT	CASSRGQNTGELFF
TRBV19	.	TRBD1	TRBJ1-2	TGTGCTTCGGCGGGGGACAGAGTCTATGGCTACACCTTC	CASAGDRVYGYTF
TRBV10-3	few	.	TRBJ2-3	TGTGCCATCAGTGACAACCCCACAGATACGCAGTATTTT	CAISDNPTDTQYF
TRBV2	.	.	TRBJ1-3	TGTGCCAGCAGTGCGGGCAGCTTGGGAAACACCATATATTTT	CASSAGSLGNTIYF
TRBV9	.	.	TRBJ2-5	TGTGCCAGCAGCCCCCGAGCGGACGAAGAGACCCAGTACTTC	CASSPRADEETQYF
TRBV25-1	.	.	TRBJ2-1	TGTGCCAGCCGTCGGGGAGCCAAAGAGCAGTTCTTC	CASRRGAKEQFF
TRBV5-1	.	.	TRBJ1-5	TGCGCCAGCAGCTTGGGCGGCACCTCATATCAGCCCCAGCATTTT	CASSLGGTSYQPQHF
TRBV4-3	.	TRBD1	TRBJ1-1	TGCGCCAGCAGCCCCCGACAGGGTGAAGCTTTCTTT	CASSPRQGEAFF
TRBV11-3	.	.	TRBJ2-2	TGTGCCAGCAGCTCAGTCACCGGGGAGCTGTTTTTT	CASSSVTGELFF
TRBV27	many	.	TRBJ1-5	TGTGCCAGCAGTTCAGTGGGGGGGCGGCAGCCCCAGCATTTT	CASSSVGGRQPQHF
TRBV7-9	.	TRBD2	TRBJ2-5	TGTGCCAGCAGCTCGGGGACTAGCGGGGGACAAGAGACCCAGTACTTC	CASSSGTSGGQETQYF
TRBV4-1	few	TRBD1	TRBJ1-2	TGCGCCAGCAGCCATCGGACCGGGACAGGGAATGGCTACACCTTC	CASSHRTGTGNGYTF
TRBV19	.	.	TRBJ1-2	TGTGCCAGTAGTAGACCCAGGGCCGCACATATGGTTTACACCTTC	CASSRPRAAHMVYTF
TRBV10-3	.	.	TRBJ2-5	TGTGCCATCAGTGCGGACTGGAAAGAGACCCAGTACTTC	CAISADWKETQYF
TRBV4-3	.	.	TRBJ1-1	TGCGCCAGCAGCCAAATTCTGAACACTGAAGCTTTCTTT	CASSQILNTEAFF